This TCR beta chain was found in a study of blood T cell repertoires in COVID-19. Study as a whole: The samples span acute and convalescent COVID-19 from the United States, Italy and Spain.

The germline V gene has CDR1 SGHNT and CDR2 YYREEE (reference sequence). J lost 5 bases, V lost 5 bases, and 7 bases had no gene match. CDR3 length: 14 amino acids. Measured with immunoSEQ multiplex PCR; TCRdb has only the in-frame clones, and not every one. The sample lists some 270,000 clones; about 90% were seen once. The rearrangement links TRBV5-4 to TRBJ2-7, with 10 bases matching TRBD1. Material for sequencing was peripheral blood. The clonotype comes from a woman in her sixties or seventies with COVID-19, enrolled during active disease. CDR3 amino acids: CASRRDRGLNEQYF. The CDR3 DNA reads as TGTGCCAGCAGACGTGACAGGGGGCTTAACGAGCAGTACTTC. Full variable domain (outside the CDR3, taken from reference TRBV5-4 and TRBJ2-7): ETGVTQSPTHLIKTRGQQVTLRCSSQSGHNTVSWYQQALGQGPQFIFQYYREEENGRGNFPPRFSGLQFPNYSSELNVNALELDDSALYLCASRRDRGLNEQYFGPGTRLTVT.